This T cell receptor (beta chain) was captured in a study of PD-1 blockade in classical Hodgkin lymphoma. Exposure to brentuximab vedotin varied, and each patient had relapsed following autologous stem cell transplantation. Under best response, outcomes were complete response, partial response or progressive disease. Trimming removed 0 bases at V and 4 bases at J, with 10 bases between. This CDR3 is built from 15 residues. Germline-derived CDR1 and CDR2 are SGHTA and FQGNSA. TCRdb keeps only in-frame clones here, not all; method: immunoSEQ multiplex PCR. Counted here are fewer than 15,000 clones, about 82% occurring once; the ten biggest clones make up about 24%.

The receptor was isolated from a human donor with classical Hodgkin lymphoma. This chain connects TRBV7-2 to TRBJ2-1; perhaps TRBD2 as D (6 bases). The sequencing used peripheral blood mononuclear cells (PBMCs), collected at baseline. The CDR3 loop is CASSLAAGGYNEQFF. The CDR3 coding sequence is TGTGCCAGCAGCTTAGCCGCCGGGGGATACAATGAGCAGTTCTTC.